These 17 T cell receptor beta chains came from one sample sequenced in a study of blood T cells in healthy people across ages. Alongside a J-beta primer mix, a sample-barcoded 5' primer served in a second PCR lasting 7 to 11 cycles. In TCRdb, the 5' RACE reads were re-called with MiXCR into one record per CDR3 protein. The sample has 780,000 or so distinct CDR3 sequences, 56% seen once. The sequencing sample was made of blood. Receptors were obtained from a man in his forties or fifties in good health.

This clonotype has a count of ten or more. V is TRBV4-3 and J is TRBJ2-6; D is uncertain. The germline V gene encodes CDR1 LGHNA and CDR2 YSLEER. Trimming left V 0 bases short and J 6 bases short, with 15 bases between. This CDR3 has 17 residues. The CDR3 DNA sequence: TGCGCCAGCAGCCAAGATCTTATGGGTCAAGTGGCCAACGTCCTGACTTTC. Its translation: CASSQDLMGQVANVLTF.

The CDR3 sequence: CAISARQVGETQYF. The CDR3 DNA is TGTGCCATCAGTGCAAGACAGGTTGGGGAGACCCAGTACTTC. This chain connects TRBV10-3 to TRBJ2-7, with D possibly being TRBD1 (6 bases). TRBJ2-5 matches the DNA end more closely, so the J call is doubtful. CDR1 is ENHRY and CDR2 is SYGVKD in the germline V gene. This CDR3 is built from 14 residues.

Remarks on this clonotype: This could be a read error, since a much larger clone is one nucleotide away. The chain employs TRBV10-3 and TRBJ2-7; D is perhaps TRBD2 (5 bases). Germline V gives CDR1 ENHRY, CDR2 SYGVKD. With 2 bases removed from V and 7 bases from J, the gap between germline ends came to 15 bases. The CDR3 is made up of 14 amino acids. The CDR3: CAISEAPEVGEQYF. Here the CDR3 DNA reads TGTGCCATCAGTGAGGCCCCGGAGGTGGGTGAGCAGTACTTC.

This chain joins TRBV25-1 and TRBJ2-1; weak D call: TRBD2 (5 bases). Germline V gene sequence: CDR1 MGHDK, CDR2 SYGVNS. The CDR3 loop spans 14 amino acids. Trimming stripped 3 bases from V and 10 bases from J, with 16 bases between. In nucleotides, the CDR3 is TGTGCCAGCAGTGATCCCGTCGGGGTCGGGGAGCAGTTCTTC. Its protein is CASSDPVGVGEQFF.

This chain links TRBV20-1 with TRBJ2-1, with 12 bases identical to TRBD2. This CDR3 has 16 residues. V gave up 2 bases and J gave up 13 bases; unmatched junction bases: 15. Germline CDR1 and CDR2: DFQATT and SNEGSKA (reference sequence). The CDR3 nucleotides read TGCAGTGCTAGACCCCGGGGACTAGCGGGCCAGTTGTTTCAGTTCTTC. It encodes CSARPRGLAGQLFQFF.

The rearrangement links TRBV20-1 to TRBJ2-3; 7 bases are shared with TRBD2. The CDR3 runs to 13 residues. The germline CDR1 and CDR2 sequences are DFQATT and SNEGSKA (reference sequence). With V trimmed by 6 bases and J by 0 bases, 3 bases remained unmatched. The DNA for the CDR3 is TGCAGTGCAGCGGGGCGAAGCACAGATACGCAGTATTTT. Its translation is CSAAGRSTDTQYF.

CDR3 nucleotide sequence: TGTGCCAGCAGCTTAGCGCGGATTAATGAAAAACTGTTTTTT. Translation: CASSLARINEKLFF. The V and J genes are TRBV13 and TRBJ1-4, with D hard to call. V was pared by 1 base and J by 4 bases, with 7 bases between. The germline CDR1 and CDR2 sequences are PRHDT and FYEKMQ (reference sequence). The CDR3 loop spans 14 amino acids.

The V call is TRBV7-4, the J call TRBJ1-3, with D uncertain. V dropped 1 base and J dropped 0 bases, with 16 bases sitting between them. Per germline, CDR1 SGHVT and CDR2 SQSDAQ. The CDR3 is 18 residues long. CDR3 bases: TGTGCCAGCAGCTTAGTTAGGTATTTGCAGGCCTCTGGAAACACCATATATTTT. Amino acids: CASSLVRYLQASGNTIYF.

The CDR3 loop reads CASSVTRGSFGEQFF. The DNA for the CDR3 is TGTGCCAGCAGCGTGACCAGGGGCAGCTTCGGGGAGCAGTTCTTC. J is TRBJ2-1 and V is TRBV9; tentatively, D is TRBD1 (6 bases). Germline CDR1 and CDR2: SGDLS and YYNGEE. Trimming removed 2 bases at V and 10 bases at J, with 19 bases between. This CDR3 is built from 15 residues.

This clonotype was counted once. One junction end disagrees with the germline gene, perhaps due to a read error. The chain links TRBV4-1 to TRBJ1-2; unclear D gene. The length of the CDR3 is 14 residues. The germline V gene encodes CDR1 MGHRA and CDR2 YSYEKL. CDR3 in amino acids: CASSQDPRFYGYTF. Written as DNA, the CDR3 is TGCGCCAGCAGCCAAGACCCCAGGTTCTATGGCTACACTTTC.

The chain employs TRBV18 and TRBJ2-7; no definite D call. The J call may not be correct, given that the DNA end is closer to TRBJ2-5. Looked up from germline, CDR1 is KGHSH and CDR2 is LQKENI. This CDR3 is 14 amino acids long. CDR3 DNA: TGTGCCAGCTCACCACCGAGTGTTGGGGAGACCCAGTACTTC. It specifies CASSPPSVGETQYF.

The chain couples TRBV7-9 to TRBJ2-4; D unresolved. In germline, CDR1 is SEHNR, CDR2 FQNEAQ (reference sequence). CDR3 size: 12 residues. The V end lost 4 bases, the J end lost 7 bases, and 8 bases lay between the germline ends. CDR3 DNA: TGTGCCAGCAGCTCAGACCGGAACATTCAGTACTTC. Amino acid sequence: CASSSDRNIQYF.

The chain couples TRBV6-2 or TRBV6-3 to TRBJ2-1, with TRBD2 matching 11 bases. With 0 bases clipped from V and 0 bases from J, the junction kept 7 bases outside the gene matches. This CDR3 is built from 19 residues. In germline, CDR1 is MNHEY, CDR2 SVGEGT. The DNA of the CDR3 is TGTGCCAGCAGTTACTCGAAGCTAGCGGGGGGCCGCTCCTACAATGAGCAGTTCTTC. This sequence encodes CASSYSKLAGGRSYNEQFF.

The CDR3 spells CASSQDATSGSTDTQYF. The CDR3 DNA sequence: TGTGCCAGCAGCCAAGATGCGACTAGCGGGAGCACAGATACGCAGTATTTT. The J gene is TRBJ2-3, the V gene TRBV4-2; 10 nucleotides match TRBD2. V lost 0 bases to trimming and J lost 0 bases; unmatched junction nucleotides: 3. The CDR3 sequence is 17 residues long. Germline CDR1 and CDR2: LGHNA and YNFKEQ.

In the case of this clonotype: A much larger clonotype is one base distant, so this may be a read error. V is TRBV28 and J is TRBJ2-5, with 14 bases matching TRBD2. Losses at the gene ends were 4 bases for V and 4 bases for J; bases not matched to a gene: 8. Germline CDR1 MDHEN, CDR2 SYDVKM. This CDR3 has 17 residues. CDR3 in DNA: TGTGCCAGCAGTTCCGAACGAGGGACTAGCGGGAGAGAGACCCAGTACTTC. Translating it yields CASSSERGTSGRETQYF.

This clonotype was counted only a few times. The J gene is TRBJ2-7, the V gene TRBV4-1, with D maybe TRBD1 (6 bases). Trimming took off 3 bases at V and 4 bases at J, with 16 bases between the two ends. Per the germline V gene, CDR1 is MGHRA and CDR2 is YSYEKL. The CDR3 loop spans 15 amino acids. The CDR3 protein is CASSQATGFRYEQYF. The CDR3 DNA follows: TGCGCCAGCAGCCAGGCCACAGGGTTCAGGTACGAGCAGTACTTC.

The gene calls are TRBV7-9 and TRBJ2-3; 7 nucleotides line up with TRBD1. The CDR3 is 14 amino acids. Per germline, CDR1 SEHNR and CDR2 FQNEAQ (reference sequence). The V and J ends lost 5 bases and 4 bases, in that order; junction bases with no gene match: 6. CDR3 DNA: TGTGCCAGCAGCCCCGGACAGGTGCCAGATACGCAGTATTTT. Translation: CASSPGQVPDTQYF.